These 29 T cell receptor beta chains were all obtained from the same sample, sequenced in a study of T cells in localized non-small cell lung cancer. TCRdb keeps only in-frame clones here, not all; method: immunoSEQ multiplex PCR. The top ten clones hold over 15% of a sample with 65,000 to 90,000 clones, about three quarters of them seen once. The material was PBMCs, obtained before any cancer treatment. The receptors derive from a man aged 40-75 years with stage II squamous cell lung carcinoma.

Only a few counts were recorded for this clone. The chain couples TRBV7-3 to TRBJ1-1, with TRBD1 identical over 7 bases. CDR1 and CDR2 (germline): SGHTA, FQGTGA. The CDR3 covers 14 residues. Losses at the gene ends were 5 bases for V and 1 base for J; bases not matched to a gene: 4. For the CDR3, the DNA is TGTGCCAGCAGCACGGGACAGCCGAACACTGAAGCTTTCTTT. It yields the protein CASSTGQPNTEAFF.

This clone was picked up one time. V is TRBV19 and J is TRBJ2-1; weak D call: TRBD2 (6 bases). V was cut by 10 bases and J by 7 bases, with 20 bases left in between. This CDR3 has 14 residues. Germline V gives CDR1 LNHDA, CDR2 SQIVND (reference sequence). This CDR3 reads CATSVTGVRNEQFF. CDR3 coding DNA: TGTGCCACTTCAGTGACGGGGGTGAGAAATGAGCAGTTCTTC.

This chain joins TRBV19 and TRBJ1-1, with 9 nucleotides matching TRBD1. Germline assignment: CDR1 LNHDA and CDR2 SQIVND (reference sequence). This CDR3 contains 14 residues. V gave up 7 bases and J gave up 4 bases; unmatched junction bases: 7. This CDR3 reads CASIRDRAGTEAFF. CDR3 nucleotides: TGTGCCAGTATCCGGGACAGGGCGGGCACTGAAGCTTTCTTT.

CDR3 nucleotides: TGCGCCAGCAGCAACCAAGCCGGGACAGGGCCAATCTTCACCGGGGAGCTGTTTTTT. Its translation: CASSNQAGTGPIFTGELFF. The V call is TRBV5-1, the J call TRBJ2-2; 9 bases match TRBD1. The CDR3 covers 19 residues. Losses at the gene ends were 4 bases for V and 4 bases for J; bases not matched to a gene: 17. Germline loops: CDR1 SGHRS, CDR2 YFSETQ.

This clone is a singleton in its sample. The chain couples TRBV11-3 to TRBJ2-5; TRBD2 is a possible D gene (6 bases). CDR1 SGHNT and CDR2 YENEEA come from the germline V gene. The germline V and J ends were trimmed by 1 base and 7 bases, with 10 bases remaining between them. This CDR3 has 13 amino acids. CDR3: CASSLGRGGTQYF. CDR3 in DNA: TGTGCCAGCAGCTTAGGAAGGGGAGGGACCCAGTACTTC. Full variable domain (remainder filled in from reference TRBV11-3 and TRBJ2-5): EAGVVQSPRYKIIEKKQPVAFWCNPISGHNTLYWYLQNLGQGPELLIRYENEEAVDDSQLPKDRFSAERLKGVDSTLKIQPAELGDSAVYLCASSLGRGGTQYFGPGTRLLVL.

In its sample, this clone was seen once. The genes are TRBV2 and TRBJ2-5; possibly TRBD1 or TRBD2 for D (7 bases each). This CDR3 spans 12 amino acids. Germline loops: CDR1 SNHLY, CDR2 FYNNEI. V lost 7 bases and J lost 5, with 11 bases in between. As DNA, the CDR3 is TGTGCCAGCACAGGGGGGGAGGAGACCCAGTACTTC. Amino acids: CASTGGEETQYF. Full variable domain (rest looked up from reference TRBV2 and TRBJ2-5): EPEVTQTPSHQVTQMGQEVILRCVPISNHLYFYWYRQILGQKVEFLVSFYNNEISEKSEIFDDQFSVERPDGSNFTLKIRSTKLEDSAMYFCASTGGEETQYFGPGTRLLVL.

The chain employs TRBV6-5 and TRBJ1-1; 10 positions agree with TRBD1. V trimming: 7 bases; J trimming: 7 bases; junction bases outside the gene matches: 9. This CDR3 spans 14 amino acids. CDR1 and CDR2 (germline): MNHEY, SVGAGI. Here the CDR3 DNA reads TGTGCCAGCAATTTGGGACAGGGGAAGGGTGAAGCTTTCTTT. Translation gives CASNLGQGKGEAFF.

The chain joins TRBV4-2 to TRBJ1-4; D is undetermined. V gave up 2 bases and J gave up 8 bases, with 12 bases separating them. Germline V CDR1 and CDR2: LGHNA, YNFKEQ. The CDR3 contains 14 residues. The CDR3 bases are TGTGCCAGCAGCCAACATAGAGAGAGCGAAAAACTGTTTTTT. This sequence encodes CASSQHRESEKLFF.

The chain couples TRBV5-6 to TRBJ1-2; D remains unclear. V lost 0 bases and J 3 bases, leaving 6 bases between the germline ends. Germline V gene data show CDR1 as SGHDT and CDR2 as YYEEEE. CDR3 length: 13 amino acids. CDR3 in DNA: TGTGCCAGCAGCTTGGTCAGCCACTATGGCTACACCTTC. It specifies CASSLVSHYGYTF.

The V and J genes are TRBV5-1 and TRBJ1-6, with 11 nucleotides matching TRBD1. In germline, CDR1 is SGHRS, CDR2 YFSETQ. This CDR3 is built from 16 residues. V trimming: 4 bases; J trimming: 9 bases; junction bases outside the gene matches: 9. DNA of the CDR3: TGCGCCAGCAGCAATTGGACAGGGGGCGTGGGTTCACCCCTCCACTTT. Translated: CASSNWTGGVGSPLHF.

This clone was seen at least ten times. The chain carries TRBV28 and TRBJ1-1; D not resolved. Germline CDR1 and CDR2: MDHEN and SYDVKM. V was trimmed by 8 bases and J by 6 bases, leaving 10 bases between them. The CDR3 consists of 11 residues. The CDR3 nucleotides read TGTGCCAGCCAGAGCTTGGCTGAAGCTTTCTTT. Translation: CASQSLAEAFF.

The table lists this clone with a count of one. The rearrangement links TRBV6-6 to TRBJ2-5; 9 positions agree with TRBD2. Germline V gene sequence: CDR1 MNHNY, CDR2 SVGAGI (reference sequence). CDR3 length equals 13 residues. Germline trimming cut 7 bases from V and 3 bases from J; bases unmatched to any gene: 3. The CDR3 region has the DNA TGTGCCAGCACCCGGACTAGCGAAGAGACCCAGTACTTC. It codes for CASTRTSEETQYF.

The chain is built from TRBV5-4 and TRBJ2-7; 10 bases are shared with TRBD1. The germline V gene encodes CDR1 SGHNT and CDR2 YYREEE (reference sequence). The V segment lost 4 bases and the J segment 0 bases; nucleotides outside the gene matches: 10. The CDR3 consists of 17 residues. This CDR3 is CASSPSGTGESSYEQYF. CDR3 DNA sequence: TGTGCCAGCAGCCCTTCCGGGACAGGGGAAAGCTCCTACGAGCAGTACTTC.

The V call is TRBV6-1, the J call TRBJ2-1, with D possibly being TRBD2 (5 bases). The germline gives CDR1 MNHNS, CDR2 SASEGT. This CDR3 has 14 amino acids. The V end was cut by 5 bases, the J end by 2 bases, with 10 bases between. CDR3 sequence (DNA): TGTGCCAGCAGTACTAGAAGCACCTACAATGAGCAGTTCTTC. The encoded protein is CASSTRSTYNEQFF.

This sequence joins TRBV15 and TRBJ2-4, with D possibly called TRBD1 or TRBD2 (6 bases each). CDR1 is LNHNV and CDR2 is YYDKDF in the germline V gene (reference sequence). This CDR3 has 15 residues. V lost 8 bases and J lost 8, with 22 bases in between. As DNA, the CDR3 is TGTGCCACCCGACTCCGCCTAAACAGGGAGGACATTCAGTACTTC. Protein sequence: CATRLRLNREDIQYF.

The V and J genes are TRBV5-1 and TRBJ2-1; 11 nucleotides match TRBD2. Germline V gives CDR1 SGHRS, CDR2 YFSETQ. The CDR3 extends over 16 amino acids. Trimming cost V 1 base and J 6 bases; bases outside gene matches: 6. The CDR3 here is CASSLRASGGSNEQFF. The CDR3 DNA follows: TGCGCCAGCAGCTTGCGGGCTAGCGGGGGGTCCAATGAGCAGTTCTTC.

The genes are TRBV19 and TRBJ2-7; D not resolved. Trimming shortened V by 3 bases and J by 5 bases, and 11 bases separated the two germline ends. The CDR3 runs to 13 residues. Germline loops: CDR1 LNHDA, CDR2 SQIVND (reference sequence). The CDR3 DNA sequence: TGTGCCAGTAGTATGCAGTTGTCCGACGAGCAGTACTTC. Translated: CASSMQLSDEQYF.

This clone was observed a handful of times. The rearrangement joins TRBV6-6 to TRBJ1-2; TRBD1 matches at 7 bases. V lost 6 bases to trimming and J lost 7 bases; unmatched junction nucleotides: 5. In germline, CDR1 is MNHNY, CDR2 SVGAGI (reference sequence). This CDR3 has 12 amino acids. CDR3 residues: CASRPGQVGYTF. Written as DNA, the CDR3 is TGTGCCAGCAGACCCGGACAGGTTGGCTACACCTTC.

The J gene is TRBJ2-5, the V gene TRBV7-6; the D is unclear. The CDR3 covers 13 residues. V was trimmed by 1 base and J by 2 bases, leaving 5 bases between them. Germline V gene sequence: CDR1 SGHVS, CDR2 FNYEAQ. The CDR3 nucleotides are TGTGCCAGCAGCTTAGGCACGCAAGAGACCCAGTACTTC. It encodes CASSLGTQETQYF. Full variable domain (missing parts from reference TRBV7-6 and TRBJ2-5): GAGVSQSPRYKVTKRGQDVALRCDPISGHVSLYWYRQALGQGPEFLTYFNYEAQQDKSGLPNDRFSAERPEGSISTLTIQRTEQRDSAMYRCASSLGTQETQYFGPGTRLLVL.

This clone was counted only a few times. The chain recombines TRBV2 with TRBJ1-6, with TRBD1 identical over 8 bases. Per the germline V gene, CDR1 is SNHLY and CDR2 is FYNNEI. Trimming at V came to 7 bases and at J to 6 bases, leaving 5 bases not matched to a gene. The CDR3 has 14 residues. The CDR3 sequence is CASNEGQANSPLHF. In nucleotides, the CDR3 is TGTGCCAGCAATGAGGGACAGGCTAATTCACCCCTCCACTTT.

The chain has TRBV6-6 and TRBJ1-2; D not certain. CDR1 MNHNY and CDR2 SVGAGI come from the germline V gene (reference sequence). The V and J ends lost 5 bases and 8 bases respectively, with 18 bases between them. This CDR3 is 14 amino acids long. The CDR3 sequence is CASSAGVAFDGYTF. CDR3 bases: TGTGCCAGCAGTGCTGGTGTAGCTTTCGACGGCTACACCTTC.

This chain joins TRBV28 and TRBJ2-5, with 15 bases lining up with TRBD2. This CDR3 comprises 18 residues. Germline V gene data show CDR1 as MDHEN and CDR2 as SYDVKM. The ends lost 8 bases at V and 5 bases at J; junction bases unmatched: 15. The CDR3 DNA reads as TGTGCCAGCTTCCCGGGACTAGCGGGAGGAAGTGTCCGGGAGACCCAGTACTTC. It specifies CASFPGLAGGSVRETQYF.

The chain couples TRBV2 to TRBJ1-1; D is possibly TRBD1 (6 bases). Trimming cost V 0 bases and J 4 bases, with 15 bases left between them. This CDR3 contains 16 residues. The germline V gene encodes CDR1 SNHLY and CDR2 FYNNEI. The DNA of the CDR3 is TGTGCCAGCAGTGAAGCGGGCAGGGGAGGGAGCACTGAAGCTTTCTTT. Translated, it gives CASSEAGRGGSTEAFF. The whole variable domain, filled in from reference TRBV2 and TRBJ1-1, reads EPEVTQTPSHQVTQMGQEVILRCVPISNHLYFYWYRQILGQKVEFLVSFYNNEISEKSEIFDDQFSVERPDGSNFTLKIRSTKLEDSAMYFCASSEAGRGGSTEAFFGQGTRLTVV.

This clone is deemed medium-sized. This chain joins TRBV4-1 and TRBJ1-4; tentatively, D is TRBD1 (5 bases). CDR1 and CDR2 from the germline V gene are MGHRA and YSYEKL. The V end was cut by 0 bases, the J end by 5 bases, with 16 bases between. The length of the CDR3 is 17 residues. CDR3 sequence: CASSQEVPMQGNEKLFF. The DNA for the CDR3 is TGCGCCAGCAGCCAAGAGGTACCTATGCAGGGAAATGAAAAACTGTTTTTT.

The chain uses TRBV27 and TRBJ1-5; maybe TRBD1 (5 bases). The CDR3 runs to 16 residues. Per the germline V gene, CDR1 is MNHEY and CDR2 is SMNVEV (reference sequence). The V and J ends lost 3 bases and 6 bases respectively, with 18 bases between them. CDR3 region: CASSFSLGGVLQPQHF. CDR3 DNA sequence: TGTGCCAGCAGTTTCTCCTTAGGAGGGGTCCTTCAGCCCCAGCATTTT.

This clone was seen just once. This chain connects TRBV28 to TRBJ1-1, with a tentative D call TRBD1 (6 bases). Per germline, CDR1 MDHEN and CDR2 SYDVKM. The CDR3 length is 13 residues. Trimming took 10 bases from V and 2 from J, leaving 14 bases between them. CDR3 nucleotide sequence: TGTGCCACCCTAGGACAGCATAACACTGAAGCTTTCTTT. Translated: CATLGQHNTEAFF.

This CDR3 reads CASSFGGGAYEQYF. DNA of the CDR3: TGTGCCAGCAGCTTTGGGGGAGGGGCCTACGAGCAGTACTTC. The chain uses TRBV7-2 and TRBJ2-7; 7 bases align to TRBD2. V was pared by 3 bases and J by 2 bases, with 4 bases of the junction left unmatched. From germline, CDR1 is SGHTA and CDR2 FQGNSA. The CDR3 is made up of 14 amino acids.

This clone was observed a few times. The rearrangement links TRBV13 to TRBJ2-2, with unresolved D. With 0 bases removed from V and 4 bases from J, the gap between germline ends came to 6 bases. The CDR3 is 14 amino acids. Germline CDR1 PRHDT, CDR2 FYEKMQ (reference sequence). The CDR3 here is CASSLGWGTGELFF. The CDR3 region has the DNA TGTGCCAGCAGCTTAGGGTGGGGCACCGGGGAGCTGTTTTTT.

V usage is TRBV7-9 and J usage is TRBJ2-7; perhaps TRBD1 as D (5 bases). Looked up from germline, CDR1 is SEHNR and CDR2 is FQNEAQ (reference sequence). V lost 2 bases and J lost 2, with 10 bases in between. The CDR3 consists of 14 residues. CDR3 loop: CASSLWTPAYEQYF. The CDR3 DNA sequence: TGTGCCAGCAGCTTATGGACACCAGCCTACGAGCAGTACTTC. The full variable domain, with the rest looked up from reference TRBV7-9 and TRBJ2-7, is DTGVSQNPRHKITKRGQNVTFRCDPISEHNRLYWYRQTLGQGPEFLTYFQNEAQLEKSRLLSDRFSAERPKGSFSTLEIQRTEQGDSAMYLCASSLWTPAYEQYFGPGTRLTVT.